These 23 T cell receptor beta chains originate from one sample sequenced in a study of T cell repertoires in cytomegalovirus infection. TCRdb reprocessed the reads with MiXCR, giving one entry per CDR3 protein. The table has more than 650,000 distinct CDR3 sequences, roughly 36% seen once. Material for sequencing was PBMCs. These receptors were taken from a human donor in good health (CMV status not recorded). Some clones in this sample may be carry-over from other donors' samples.

A single count supports this clonotype. A much larger clone is a single base away; this may be a read error. The chain employs TRBV7-8 and TRBJ2-2, with 8 bases fitting TRBD1. Germline CDR1 is SGHVS and CDR2 is FQNEAQ. The CDR3 sequence is 17 residues long. Germline trimming cut 1 base from V and 7 bases from J; bases unmatched to any gene: 11. CDR3: CASSLVGTGPLIGELFF. As DNA, the CDR3 is TGTGCCAGCAGCTTAGTAGGGACAGGTCCCCTCATCGGGGAGCTGTTTTTT.

On this clonotype itself: Sequence at one end of the junction differs from germline and may be a read error. V is TRBV6-5 and J is TRBJ1-2, with 7 bases fitting TRBD1. This CDR3 has 16 residues. From germline, CDR1 is MNHEY and CDR2 SVGAGI. The CDR3 nucleotides are TGTGCCCGCAGTTACCAAAGACCCGGGACAGACTATGGCTACACCTTC. This sequence encodes CARSYQRPGTDYGYTF.

This clonotype has at least ten counts. The V gene is TRBV7-2, the J gene TRBJ2-7, with a weak D call TRBD2 (5 bases). V lost 2 bases, J lost 4 bases, and 12 bases lay in between. This CDR3 contains 14 residues. From germline, CDR1 is SGHTA and CDR2 FQGNSA. The CDR3 sequence: CASSLYSTGYEQYF. As DNA, the CDR3 is TGTGCCAGCAGCTTATACTCAACGGGGTACGAGCAGTACTTC.

This chain uses TRBV12-3 or TRBV12-4 with TRBJ1-2; D is undetermined. The V end lost 0 bases, the J end lost 4 bases, and 12 bases lay between the germline ends. This CDR3 is built from 15 residues. CDR3 in DNA: TGTGCCAGCAGTTTAGCTTCTGGGGTCGGCTATGGCTACACCTTC. Protein sequence: CASSLASGVGYGYTF.

The J gene is TRBJ2-5, the V gene TRBV5-1, with D possibly being TRBD2 (5 bases). Germline V lookup: CDR1 SGHRS, CDR2 YFSETQ. V was trimmed by 3 bases and J by 3 bases, leaving 12 bases between them. The CDR3 contains 14 residues. The CDR3 region is CASSSHGSEETQYF. DNA for the CDR3: TGCGCCAGCAGCTCGCATGGGAGTGAAGAGACCCAGTACTTC. Full variable domain (rest looked up from reference TRBV5-1 and TRBJ2-5): KAGVTQTPRYLIKTRGQQVTLSCSPISGHRSVSWYQQTPGQGLQFLFEYFSETQRNKGNFPGRFSGRQFSNSRSEMNVSTLELGDSALYLCASSSHGSEETQYFGPGTRLLVL.

Comments on this clonotype: The missing conserved phenylalanine or tryptophan at the end of this CDR3 makes a read error likely. The V and J genes are TRBV24-1 and TRBJ2-1, with 8 nucleotides matching TRBD1. With 3 bases clipped from V and 0 bases from J, the junction kept 6 bases outside the gene matches. Germline CDR1 and CDR2: KGHDR and SFDVKD. The CDR3 extends over 17 amino acids. CDR3 nucleotides: TGTGCCACCAGTGATCGAGGGGACAGGACCTCCTACAATGAGCAGTTCTTA. Encoded protein: CATSDRGDRTSYNEQFL.

This clonotype was observed at least ten times. The chain employs TRBV7-9 and TRBJ2-7, with D perhaps TRBD1 (6 bases). The V gene's germline CDR1 is SEHNR and CDR2 FQNEAQ (reference sequence). The CDR3 is made up of 15 amino acids. V lost 2 bases, J lost 2 bases, and 13 bases lay in between. As DNA, the CDR3 is TGTGCCAGCAGCTTATCGGACAGCGAGACCTACGAGCAGTACTTC. Protein sequence: CASSLSDSETYEQYF.

Only a few counts were recorded for this clonotype. This sequence joins TRBV28 and TRBJ1-4; D is unclear. The CDR3 length is 15 residues. Germline V gene lookup returns CDR1 MDHEN and CDR2 SYDVKM. Trimming left V 3 bases short and J 3 bases short, with 11 bases between. CDR3 amino acids: CASSFWAAPNEKLFF. The CDR3 DNA follows: TGTGCCAGCAGTTTCTGGGCGGCCCCTAATGAAAAACTGTTTTTT.

A note on this clonotype: A read error may account for a junction end that differs from germline. The gene calls are TRBV28 and TRBJ1-6, with 11 bases identical to TRBD1. The CDR3 length is 13 residues. Per germline, CDR1 MDHEN and CDR2 SYDVKM. CDR3 loop: CDSRTGGTPPLHF. CDR3 sequence (DNA): TGTGACAGCAGGACAGGGGGCACTCCACCCCTCCACTTT.

This clonotype was observed a few times. V and J are TRBV11-3 and TRBJ2-1, with TRBD1 matching 7 bases. This CDR3 is built from 14 residues. From germline, CDR1 is SGHNT and CDR2 YENEEA. V gave up 2 bases and J gave up 6 bases; unmatched junction bases: 4. The CDR3 DNA is TGTGCCAGCAGCTTAAATCGACAGGGCAATGAGCAGTTCTTC. Amino acid sequence: CASSLNRQGNEQFF.

This clonotype turned up a few times. The rearrangement uses TRBV2 and TRBJ1-1; no clear D. The CDR3 runs to 15 residues. Trimming removed 1 base from V and 2 bases from J, with 11 bases in between. Germline V gene sequence: CDR1 SNHLY, CDR2 FYNNEI. CDR3 coding DNA: TGTGCCAGCAGTGAAGTGGGTCTCTTTAACACTGAAGCTTTCTTT. Protein: CASSEVGLFNTEAFF.

This clonotype was seen a handful of times. The rearrangement links TRBV6-4 to TRBJ2-7; D not certain. Germline CDR1 and CDR2: MRHNA and SNTAGT. The V end was cut by 3 bases, the J end by 3 bases, with 9 bases between. The CDR3 is 13 amino acids. The DNA for the CDR3 is TGTGCCAGCAGTGAAGGACCGAACTACGAGCAGTACTTC. Translation: CASSEGPNYEQYF.

The chain carries TRBV12-5 and TRBJ1-1; TRBD1 agrees at 7 bases. With V trimmed by 5 bases and J by 1 base, 13 bases remained unmatched. Germline V lookup: CDR1 LGHNT, CDR2 FRNRAP. The CDR3 runs to 17 residues. CDR3 amino acids: CASGPQGVGGTNTEAFF. The CDR3 region has the DNA TGTGCTAGTGGTCCTCAGGGGGTGGGCGGCACGAACACTGAAGCTTTCTTT. Combining the CDR3 with reference TRBV12-5 and TRBJ1-1 gives the whole variable domain DARVTQTPRHKVTEMGQEVTMRCQPILGHNTVFWYRQTMMQGLELLAYFRNRAPLDDSGMPKDRFSAEMPDATLATLKIQPSEPRDSAVYFCASGPQGVGGTNTEAFFGQGTRLTVV.

About this clonotype: An end of the junction does not agree with germline; a read error may underlie this. The chain carries TRBV20-1 and TRBJ2-3; D is tentatively TRBD1 or TRBD2 (6 bases each). This CDR3 is 14 amino acids long. Germline CDR1 reads DFQATT; CDR2 reads SNEGSKA (reference sequence). In DNA, the CDR3 is TGCAGTGCTAAGACGGGGGCGAGCACAGATACGCAGTATTGG. This translates into CSAKTGASTDTQYW.

This clonotype appeared a few times. V usage is TRBV7-2 and J usage is TRBJ2-2; 7 nucleotides align to TRBD2. V gave up 5 bases and J gave up 7 bases; unmatched junction bases: 13. Germline values: CDR1 SGHTA, CDR2 FQGNSA. The CDR3 totals 16 residues. The chain's CDR3 is CASSPGRETAGGELFF. The DNA for the CDR3 is TGTGCCAGCAGCCCCGGGCGGGAGACTGCGGGCGGGGAGCTGTTTTTT.

The sample holds a few counts of this clonotype. This chain links TRBV19 with TRBJ1-4; possibly TRBD1 for D (6 bases). The CDR3 has 14 residues. Germline assignment: CDR1 LNHDA and CDR2 SQIVND (reference sequence). V lost 6 bases to trimming and J lost 6 bases, with 14 bases between them. DNA for the CDR3: TGTGCCAGTAGGCGGACAGCGGTTGATGAAAAACTGTTTTTT. It translates to CASRRTAVDEKLFF.

This clonotype was seen more than once but under ten times. The chain couples TRBV12-3 or TRBV12-4 to TRBJ2-1, with TRBD2 matching over 14 bases. V trimming: 3 bases; J trimming: 4 bases; junction bases outside the gene matches: 2. The CDR3 consists of 16 residues. The CDR3 here is CASSFRTSGGYNEQFF. The DNA for the CDR3 is TGTGCCAGCAGTTTCCGGACTAGCGGGGGGTACAATGAGCAGTTCTTC.

V gene TRBV29-1 combines with J gene TRBJ2-5; 8 bases map to TRBD1. Germline CDR1 and CDR2: SQVTM and ANQGSEA. Losses at the gene ends were 6 bases for V and 14 bases for J; bases not matched to a gene: 17. This CDR3 has 13 amino acids. For the CDR3, the DNA is TGCAGCGTGGTTCCCCAGGGGCAGGGGGCCACCTACTTC. Residues: CSVVPQGQGATYF.

This clonotype appeared a few times. V is TRBV28 and J is TRBJ2-7, with 10 bases aligning to TRBD1. The CDR3 is 17 amino acids. Germline V CDR1 and CDR2: MDHEN, SYDVKM. V gave up 2 bases and J gave up 2 bases; unmatched junction bases: 9. In DNA, the CDR3 is TGTGCCAGCAGTTTAATAGGGACAGGGGAGTGGGCCTACGAGCAGTACTTC. Residues: CASSLIGTGEWAYEQYF.

This chain joins TRBV6-2 or TRBV6-3 and TRBJ1-4; 9 bases are shared with TRBD1. This CDR3 contains 17 residues. With 4 bases clipped from V and 5 bases from J, the junction kept 11 bases outside the gene matches. Germline V gene sequence: CDR1 MNHEY, CDR2 SVGEGT. The CDR3 coding sequence is TGTGCCAGCAGTTGCCGGGACAGGGCTCGCCCCAATGAAAAACTGTTTTTT. It is translated as CASSCRDRARPNEKLFF.

This clonotype was observed a few times. This sequence joins TRBV12-5 and TRBJ1-2; 9 bases align to TRBD1. This CDR3 contains 17 residues. The V gene end was trimmed by 3 bases and the J gene end by 5 bases; junction bases not matched to a gene: 13. Germline CDR1 is LGHNT and CDR2 is FRNRAP. This chain's CDR3 is CASGLGAGQGLIYGYTF. The CDR3 DNA sequence: TGTGCTAGTGGTTTAGGGGCAGGACAGGGGCTTATTTATGGCTACACCTTC.

The V and J genes are TRBV7-2 and TRBJ2-5; 9 bases match TRBD1. J lost 2 bases, V lost 3 bases, and 4 bases had no gene match. The CDR3 length is 15 residues. Looked up from germline, CDR1 is SGHTA and CDR2 is FQGNSA. The CDR3 here is CASSFRQGGQETQYF. The DNA of the CDR3 is TGTGCCAGCAGCTTCCGACAGGGGGGACAAGAGACCCAGTACTTC.

The chain joins TRBV7-2 to TRBJ2-5, with 12 bases that match TRBD2. This CDR3 spans 16 amino acids. The ends lost 3 bases at V and 5 bases at J; junction bases unmatched: 7. Germline V lookup: CDR1 SGHTA, CDR2 FQGNSA. The CDR3 coding sequence is TGTGCCAGCAGCTTCAGGACTAGCGGGGCCAGGGAGACCCAGTACTTC. As protein: CASSFRTSGARETQYF.